This TCR beta chain came from a study of T-cell reconstitution after alpha-beta-depleted transplantation in children. Unique molecular identifiers were built into the TCRbeta library. TCRdb called the PCR reads again in MiXCR, with one record for every CDR3 protein. The table has about 980,000 distinct CDR3 sequences, about 29% seen once; the top ten hold over 25%. General study points: Elevated TCRbeta diversity at day 60 was traced, in some patients, to surviving recipient T cells and thymic progenitors. T-cell counts and diversity were attributed mostly to newly produced T cells one year after transplant. Reportedly, roughly two months post-transplant, alpha-beta T cells arose from several hundred expanded graft clones.

Remarks on this clonotype: As yet, its antigen is unknown.

V shed 4 bases and J 0 bases; nucleotides not matched to a gene: 6. Germline CDR1 is ENHRY and CDR2 is SYGVKD. The CDR3 is made up of 16 amino acids. The sequencing used PBMCs, mostly from graft donor cells, collected 360 days after TCRalphabeta/CD19-depleted stem cell transplant. This chain joins TRBV10-3 and TRBJ2-1; TRBD1 matches at 7 bases. This sequence was found in a boy under two years old who had a stem cell transplant for SCID, so the T cells may come from the graft donor. The CDR3, as DNA: TGTGCCATCAGTGCCCCGACAGGGCGCTCCTACAATGAGCAGTTCTTC. It specifies CAISAPTGRSYNEQFF.